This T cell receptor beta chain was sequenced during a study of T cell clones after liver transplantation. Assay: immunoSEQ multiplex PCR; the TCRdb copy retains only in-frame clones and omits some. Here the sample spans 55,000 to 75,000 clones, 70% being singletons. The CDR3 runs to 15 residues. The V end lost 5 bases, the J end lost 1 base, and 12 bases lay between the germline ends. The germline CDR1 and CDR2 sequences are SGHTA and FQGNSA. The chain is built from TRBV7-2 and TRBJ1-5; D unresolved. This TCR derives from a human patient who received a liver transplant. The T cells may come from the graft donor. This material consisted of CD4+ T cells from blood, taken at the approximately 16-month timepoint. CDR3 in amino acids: CASSPQWGSNQPQHF. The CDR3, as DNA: TGTGCCAGCAGCCCCCAGTGGGGAAGCAATCAGCCCCAGCATTTT.